Listed below are T cell receptor beta chains from one sample, sequenced in a study of identical twins' blood T cells. TCRdb reanalysed the 5' RACE reads using MiXCR and keeps one entry per CDR3 protein. The data hold roughly 380,000 distinct CDR3 sequences, with over 25% observed a single time. Material: PBMCs. Source of these receptors: a woman aged 18 to 49 in good health. CDR3s include the opening cysteine and the closing phenylalanine or tryptophan. D genes are given only for firm matches. Rows may omit the clone size; those that give it use once, few, many or a size class.

d_call	v_call	clone_size	j_call	cdr3_aa	cdr3_nt
NA	TRBV24-1	NA	TRBJ1-2	CATSVRGADYGYTF	TGTGCCACCAGTGTGCGGGGCGCGGACTATGGCTACACCTTC
NA	TRBV5-1	NA	TRBJ2-3	CASSFRMADTQYF	TGCGCCAGCAGCTTCCGGATGGCGGATACGCAGTATTTT
TRBD1	TRBV4-1	NA	TRBJ1-2	CASSQDISFEGTANYGYTF	TGCGCCAGCAGCCAAGATATCTCCTTCGAAGGGACAGCTAACTATGGCTACACCTTC
TRBD2	TRBV20-1	few	TRBJ2-3	CSARARLSGSTDTQYF	TGCAGTGCTAGAGCCCGCCTTAGCGGGAGCACAGATACGCAGTATTTT
TRBD2	TRBV20-1	NA	TRBJ2-5	CSALSDREVQETQYF	TGCAGTGCCCTCTCGGATCGGGAGGTCCAAGAGACCCAGTACTTC
TRBD2	TRBV27	NA	TRBJ2-1	CASSHTSALTVNEQFF	TGTGCCAGCAGTCACACTAGCGCCTTAACTGTCAATGAGCAGTTCTTC
NA	TRBV5-1	few	TRBJ2-7	CASSLFSRDPYEQYF	TGCGCCAGCAGCTTGTTCTCCCGGGACCCCTACGAGCAGTACTTC
NA	TRBV10-3	NA	TRBJ1-1	CASGDSFYEAFF	TGTGCCAGCGGAGACAGCTTTTATGAAGCTTTCTTT
NA	TRBV19	few	TRBJ1-1	CASSIVEHNGNTEAFF	TGTGCCAGTAGTATCGTCGAACACAACGGGAACACTGAAGCTTTCTTT
TRBD2	TRBV7-9	NA	TRBJ2-3	CASSASGGVTDTQYF	TGTGCCAGCAGCGCTAGCGGGGGGGTCACAGATACGCAGTATTTT
TRBD1	TRBV20-1	NA	TRBJ1-1	CSATIPGQGAAEAFF	TGCAGTGCTACTATTCCGGGACAGGGGGCGGCTGAAGCTTTCTTT
TRBD2	TRBV6-2/TRBV6-3	few	TRBJ2-7	CASSLLAGGYEQYF	TGTGCCAGCAGTCTACTAGCGGGAGGCTACGAGCAGTACTTC
TRBD2	TRBV5-6	NA	TRBJ2-5	CASSLNGGLETQYF	TGTGCCAGCAGCTTGAACGGGGGGTTGGAGACCCAGTACTTC
NA	TRBV5-5	NA	TRBJ1-2	CASTWWVTVQSYGYTF	TGTGCCAGCACCTGGTGGGTGACAGTTCAAAGTTATGGCTACACCTTC
TRBD1	TRBV6-1	few	TRBJ1-5	CASSRDRGYQPQHF	TGTGCCAGCAGTCGGGACAGGGGTTATCAGCCCCAGCATTTT
NA	TRBV6-6	few	TRBJ1-2	CASSYSGHGYNYGYTF	TGTGCCAGCAGTTACTCCGGACATGGCTATAACTATGGCTACACCTTC
TRBD2	TRBV30	NA	TRBJ2-7	CAWRKFSGSIEQYF	TGTGCCTGGAGAAAGTTTAGCGGGAGTATCGAGCAGTACTTC
TRBD1	TRBV20-1	NA	TRBJ2-1	CSARARGRAVTNEQFF	TGCAGTGCTAGAGCCAGGGGGCGCGCAGTAACCAATGAGCAGTTCTTC
NA	TRBV6-5	NA	TRBJ1-1	CASSYSGFWTEAFF	TGTGCCAGCAGTTACTCAGGGTTTTGGACTGAAGCTTTCTTT
NA	TRBV7-8	few	TRBJ1-2	CASSTNGGDGYTF	TGTGCCAGCAGCACTAACGGGGGCGACGGCTACACCTTC
NA	TRBV19	few	TRBJ2-3	CASSKARVTDTQYF	TGTGCCAGTAGTAAGGCTCGGGTGACAGATACGCAGTATTTT
NA	TRBV20-1	few	TRBJ1-1	CSASGQMNTEAFF	TGCAGTGCTAGCGGACAGATGAACACTGAAGCTTTCTTT
NA	TRBV11-2	NA	TRBJ2-3	CASSLDVVSADTQYF	TGTGCCAGCAGCTTAGATGTGGTTAGCGCAGATACGCAGTATTTT
TRBD1	TRBV27	few	TRBJ1-4	CASSLPRPDRSNEKLFF	TGTGCCAGCAGCTTACCCCGACCGGACAGGTCTAATGAAAAACTGTTTTTT
NA	TRBV5-1	many	TRBJ2-1	CATLDDEQFF	TGCGCCACTCTAGATGATGAGCAGTTCTTC
TRBD1	TRBV10-3	NA	TRBJ2-7	CAISVGTGAFGEQYF	TGTGCCATCAGTGTTGGGACAGGGGCTTTCGGCGAGCAGTACTTC
NA	TRBV24-1	NA	TRBJ2-5	CATSNSAQGSQETQYF	TGTGCCACCAGTAATTCCGCACAGGGATCTCAGGAGACCCAGTACTTC
NA	TRBV30	few	TRBJ1-3	CAWSSTGGNTIYF	TGTGCCTGGAGTAGTACAGGTGGAAACACCATATATTTT
TRBD2	TRBV11-3	few	TRBJ2-1	CASSLPGGDFDEQFF	TGTGCCAGCAGCTTACCGGGAGGGGATTTTGATGAGCAGTTCTTC
NA	TRBV7-2	few	TRBJ2-3	CASSRRTDTQYF	TGTGCCAGCAGCCGACGCACAGATACGCAGTATTTT
NA	TRBV2	NA	TRBJ2-7	CASSSGTANLYEQYF	TGTGCCAGCAGTTCTGGGACTGCGAATCTCTACGAGCAGTACTTC
NA	TRBV20-1	NA	TRBJ2-3	CSAKMGWNTGTQYF	TGCAGTGCTAAGATGGGCTGGAACACAGGTACGCAGTATTTT
NA	TRBV14	many	TRBJ1-2	CASSQAGGNGYTF	TGTGCCAGCAGCCAAGCCGGGGGGAACGGCTACACCTTC
TRBD1	TRBV20-1	few	TRBJ2-3	CSASGTGNTDTQYF	TGCAGTGCGTCCGGGACAGGGAACACAGATACGCAGTATTTT
TRBD1	TRBV3-1	few	TRBJ1-2	CASSRGTGSAYGYTF	TGTGCCAGCAGCCGAGGGACAGGGTCGGCCTATGGCTACACCTTC
NA	TRBV11-2	NA	TRBJ1-1	CASRRNRVGQAFF	TGTGCCAGCAGGCGAAACAGGGTCGGGCAGGCTTTCTTT
TRBD1	TRBV20-1	few	TRBJ1-1	CSANLRGDGAFF	TGCAGTGCAAACCTCAGGGGGGACGGAGCTTTCTTT
TRBD1	TRBV7-6	few	TRBJ2-7	CASGTAYYEQYF	TGTGCCAGCGGGACAGCATACTACGAGCAGTACTTC
NA	TRBV12-5	few	TRBJ1-3	CASGLDRRGFSGNTIYF	TGTGCTAGTGGTTTGGACCGACGCGGCTTTTCTGGAAACACCATATATTTT
NA	TRBV5-1	NA	TRBJ2-2	CASSPTGTGELFF	TGCGCCAGCAGTCCTACAGGGACCGGGGAGTTGTTTTTT
NA	TRBV7-2	NA	TRBJ1-4	CASSLRGEGEKLFF	TGTGCCAGCAGCCTCCGGGGGGAGGGTGAAAAACTGTTTTTT